A selection of T cell receptor beta chains follows, all from one sample in a study of read filtering for tumor transcriptome and immune sequencing. TCRdb re-called the reads with MiXCR, one entry per CDR3 protein. Counted here are more than 45,000 distinct CDR3 sequences, 9% to 15% occurring once; the ten biggest clones make up 16%. What was sequenced was a population of CD138-negative cells sorted from bone marrow. The receptors here all came from a donor at least 40 years old with multiple myeloma. The CDR3 runs from the conserved cysteine through the conserved F or W. A D gene is named only where the DNA matches it firmly. Part of the rows lack a size; the others show once, few, many or a class for expanded clones.

cdr3_nt: TGTGCCAGCAGCGGGACAGGGGGGAGAAGGACTGAAGCTTTCTTT; cdr3_aa: CASSGTGGRRTEAFF; j_call: TRBJ1-1; d_call: TRBD1; clone_size: .; v_call: TRBV12-3/TRBV12-4
cdr3_nt: TGTGCCAGCAGCGTAGCGGGGCCTAGTTCCGTCTCCTACAATGAGCAGTTCTTC; cdr3_aa: CASSVAGPSSVSYNEQFF; j_call: TRBJ2-1; d_call: .; clone_size: many; v_call: TRBV9
cdr3_nt: TGTGCCAGCAGTGAAGGACAGGGGAGGACCGGGGAGCTGTTTTTT; cdr3_aa: CASSEGQGRTGELFF; j_call: TRBJ2-2; d_call: TRBD1; clone_size: many; v_call: TRBV2
cdr3_nt: TGTGCCACAAGAGGGGTACGTGTGAACACTGAAGCTTTCTTT; cdr3_aa: CATRGVRVNTEAFF; j_call: TRBJ1-1; d_call: .; clone_size: many; v_call: TRBV6-5
cdr3_nt: TGTGCCAGCAGCCCTTTGACAGCCTACGAGCAGTACTTC; cdr3_aa: CASSPLTAYEQYF; j_call: TRBJ2-7; d_call: .; clone_size: many; v_call: TRBV7-6
cdr3_nt: TGTGCCAGCACCCAGTCCGGTACCGGGGCCAACGTCCTGACTTTC; cdr3_aa: CASTQSGTGANVLTF; j_call: TRBJ2-6; d_call: .; clone_size: many; v_call: TRBV12-3/TRBV12-4
cdr3_nt: TGTGCCAGCAGTTGGGCAGATACATCAGATACGCAGTATTTT; cdr3_aa: CASSWADTSDTQYF; j_call: TRBJ2-3; d_call: .; clone_size: many; v_call: TRBV6-2/TRBV6-3
cdr3_nt: TGTGCCAGCAGCTTAATGATAGGGATGTCCTACAATGAGCAGTTCTTC; cdr3_aa: CASSLMIGMSYNEQFF; j_call: TRBJ2-1; d_call: .; clone_size: many; v_call: TRBV7-3
cdr3_nt: TGTGCCAGCAGCCCGTTCAGACAGAAGTACGAGCAGTACTTC; cdr3_aa: CASSPFRQKYEQYF; j_call: TRBJ2-7; d_call: .; clone_size: many; v_call: TRBV7-9
cdr3_nt: TGTGCCAGCAGCCAAGGAGTAAACTCTGGGGCCAACGTCCTGACTTTC; cdr3_aa: CASSQGVNSGANVLTF; j_call: TRBJ2-6; d_call: .; clone_size: many; v_call: TRBV3-1
cdr3_nt: TGCGCCAGCAGTAAAGACAGGGGAAACTATGGCTACACCTTC; cdr3_aa: CASSKDRGNYGYTF; j_call: TRBJ1-2; d_call: TRBD1; clone_size: many; v_call: TRBV5-1
cdr3_nt: TGCAGTGCCCCCGGGACAGGGGCAATCTATGAGCAGTTCTTC; cdr3_aa: CSAPGTGAIYEQFF; j_call: TRBJ2-1; d_call: TRBD1; clone_size: many; v_call: TRBV20-1
cdr3_nt: TGTGCCAGCAGCTCTCAGGGGGCGGACACTGAAGCTTTCTTT; cdr3_aa: CASSSQGADTEAFF; j_call: TRBJ1-1; d_call: TRBD1; clone_size: many; v_call: TRBV7-2
cdr3_nt: TGCGCCAGCAGCCGCCAGGACAGGGGGACTGAAGCTTTCTTT; cdr3_aa: CASSRQDRGTEAFF; j_call: TRBJ1-1; d_call: TRBD1; clone_size: few; v_call: TRBV5-1
cdr3_nt: TGCGCCAGCAACGCAGGACAGCTCACCACAGATACGCAGTATTTT; cdr3_aa: CASNAGQLTTDTQYF; j_call: TRBJ2-3; d_call: .; clone_size: many; v_call: TRBV5-1
cdr3_nt: TGCGCCAGCAGCTTGGTTGGCGGGGGGGAGAACAATGAGCAGTTCTTC; cdr3_aa: CASSLVGGGENNEQFF; j_call: TRBJ2-1; d_call: TRBD2; clone_size: many; v_call: TRBV5-1
cdr3_nt: TGTGCCAGCAGCCAACAGGGTCCTAATGAAAAACTGTTTTTT; cdr3_aa: CASSQQGPNEKLFF; j_call: TRBJ1-4; d_call: .; clone_size: .; v_call: TRBV5-4
cdr3_nt: TGTGCCAGCAGCCAACTAAGGGAAGTGAACCCAGACCAAGAGACCCAGTACTTC; cdr3_aa: CASSQLREVNPDQETQYF; j_call: TRBJ2-5; d_call: .; clone_size: many; v_call: TRBV3-1
cdr3_nt: TGTGCCAGCAACCGGAGCGGGGGTAGAACCACAGATACGCAGTATTTT; cdr3_aa: CASNRSGGRTTDTQYF; j_call: TRBJ2-3; d_call: TRBD2; clone_size: many; v_call: TRBV7-8
cdr3_nt: TGTGCCAGCAGTCCTCTCCCACTCCGTGGGACCGCCTACAATGAGCAGTTCTTC; cdr3_aa: CASSPLPLRGTAYNEQFF; j_call: TRBJ2-1; d_call: .; clone_size: .; v_call: TRBV3-1
cdr3_nt: TGTGCCAGCAGCTTGTTCGGCACAGGGACGGGAAACACCATATATTTT; cdr3_aa: CASSLFGTGTGNTIYF; j_call: TRBJ1-3; d_call: .; clone_size: few; v_call: TRBV5-6
cdr3_nt: TGTGCCAGCAGCTTAGGGTACAGGGACGAACGTCAGCCCCAGCATTTT; cdr3_aa: CASSLGYRDERQPQHF; j_call: TRBJ1-5; d_call: .; clone_size: many; v_call: TRBV7-2
cdr3_nt: TGCAGCGTAGGGAGAACAACTAATGAAAAACTGTTTTTT; cdr3_aa: CSVGRTTNEKLFF; j_call: TRBJ1-4; d_call: .; clone_size: many; v_call: TRBV29-1
cdr3_nt: TGCGCCAGCAGTCTCCAGGGGTCCCACAATGAGCAGTTCTTC; cdr3_aa: CASSLQGSHNEQFF; j_call: TRBJ2-1; d_call: .; clone_size: many; v_call: TRBV10-2
cdr3_nt: TGTGCCAGTAAGACAGAATTTAGCAATCAGCCCCAGCATTTT; cdr3_aa: CASKTEFSNQPQHF; j_call: TRBJ1-5; d_call: .; clone_size: many; v_call: TRBV12-3/TRBV12-4
cdr3_nt: TGTGCCAGCAGTGGGAGTACAGGGGGCCGGACCGGGGAGCTGTTTTTT; cdr3_aa: CASSGSTGGRTGELFF; j_call: TRBJ2-2; d_call: TRBD1; clone_size: .; v_call: TRBV12-3/TRBV12-4
cdr3_nt: TGCGCCAGCAGCAAAGCTCCGCTCGAAACCTACGAGCAGTACTTC; cdr3_aa: CASSKAPLETYEQYF; j_call: TRBJ2-7; d_call: .; clone_size: many; v_call: TRBV5-1
cdr3_nt: TGCAGTGCTAGGCCGGCAGGAACCTACGAGCAGTACTTC; cdr3_aa: CSARPAGTYEQYF; j_call: TRBJ2-7; d_call: .; clone_size: few; v_call: TRBV20-1
cdr3_nt: TGTGCCAGCAGCCCGGACAGGGGGGACACCTACGAGCAGTACTTC; cdr3_aa: CASSPDRGDTYEQYF; j_call: TRBJ2-7; d_call: TRBD1; clone_size: many; v_call: TRBV6-5
cdr3_nt: TGTGCCAGCCGCCGACGATCGGGAGACACCGGGGAGCTGTTTTTT; cdr3_aa: CASRRRSGDTGELFF; j_call: TRBJ2-2; d_call: .; clone_size: many; v_call: TRBV12-3/TRBV12-4
cdr3_nt: TGTGCCAGCAGGGATCAGGGACAGGGTCTTCGTGAGCAGTTCTTC; cdr3_aa: CASRDQGQGLREQFF; j_call: TRBJ2-1; d_call: TRBD1; clone_size: many; v_call: TRBV6-1
cdr3_nt: TGTGCCAGCAGCTTCGGGGGGTCCCCCTCCTACAATGAGCAGTTCTTC; cdr3_aa: CASSFGGSPSYNEQFF; j_call: TRBJ2-1; d_call: TRBD2; clone_size: few; v_call: TRBV7-2